The 24 T cell receptor beta chains given below trace back to one sample, sequenced in a study of blood T cells in healthy people across ages. PCR was performed a second time for roughly 7 to 12 cycles using a sample-barcoded 5' primer and a J-beta primer mix. MiXCR was run by TCRdb on the 5' RACE reads, yielding one entry per CDR3 protein. The profile shows over 1,500,000 distinct CDR3 sequences, 35% to 50% of them singletons. Sequenced sample: blood. The origin of the receptors is a human donor in good health.

The chain couples TRBV7-6 to TRBJ2-5, with 9 nucleotides matching TRBD2. Trimming removed 2 bases from V and 6 bases from J; junction bases left unmatched: 10. Germline CDR1 is SGHVS and CDR2 is FNYEAQ. This CDR3 spans 16 amino acids. CDR3 DNA: TGTGCCAGCAGCTTATCTGGCGGGGGGGCTTTTAAGACCCAGTACTTC. As protein: CASSLSGGGAFKTQYF.

This clonotype came up many times. The chain employs TRBV4-1 and TRBJ2-3, with D hard to call. Germline CDR1 reads MGHRA; CDR2 reads YSYEKL. The CDR3 has 15 amino acids. V gave up 3 bases and J gave up 5 bases, with 15 bases separating them. CDR3 sequence: CASSHGRIFKDTQYF. In DNA form, the CDR3 reads TGCGCCAGCAGCCATGGAAGGATTTTCAAAGATACGCAGTATTTT.

The chain links TRBV2 to TRBJ1-1, with no clear D. The CDR3 is 13 residues long. V was cut by 1 base and J by 0 bases, with 3 bases left in between. The germline CDR1 and CDR2 sequences are SNHLY and FYNNEI. This CDR3 reads CASSEEVNTEAFF. In nucleotides, the CDR3 is TGTGCCAGCAGTGAAGAGGTGAACACTGAAGCTTTCTTT.

This clonotype was seen a handful of times. The rearrangement links TRBV5-7 to TRBJ2-1; the D is unclear. TRBV5-7 is identified as an open reading frame with a role that is uncertain. This CDR3 comprises 13 residues. Trimming left V 2 bases short and J 8 bases short, with 11 bases between. The CDR3 DNA sequence: TGTGCCAGCAGCTTAGCATCCCGATATGAGCAGTTCTTC. Translating gives CASSLASRYEQFF.

This sequence joins TRBV6-2 or TRBV6-3 and TRBJ2-7; D perhaps matches TRBD1 (5 bases). Germline values: CDR1 MNHEY, CDR2 SVGEGT. V was cut by 2 bases and J by 0 bases, with 14 bases left in between. The length of the CDR3 is 16 residues. CDR3 loop: CASSYAPLGLSYEQYF. CDR3 nucleotide sequence: TGTGCCAGCAGTTACGCCCCTTTGGGGCTCTCCTACGAGCAGTACTTC.

As concerns this clonotype: The junction departs from the called germline gene at one end, perhaps through a read error. V and J are TRBV4-1 and TRBJ2-1, with 8 bases aligning to TRBD1. The CDR3 loop spans 14 amino acids. Germline V gene data show CDR1 as MGHRA and CDR2 as YSYEKL. CDR3 protein: CAGSFPGQDNEQFF. The CDR3 DNA reads TGCGCCGGCAGCTTCCCGGGACAGGACAATGAGCAGTTCTTC.

This clonotype was picked up many times. The genes are TRBV5-5 and TRBJ2-1; 7 nucleotides line up with TRBD2. Per germline, CDR1 SGHKS and CDR2 YYEKEE (reference sequence). The CDR3 sequence is 13 residues long. Trimming at V came to 4 bases and at J to 5 bases, leaving 3 bases not matched to a gene. Here the CDR3 reads CASSPGGHNEQFF. DNA for the CDR3: TGTGCCAGCAGCCCGGGAGGTCACAATGAGCAGTTCTTC.

The V and J genes are TRBV5-1 and TRBJ2-4; TRBD1 matches 8 bases. The V gene's germline CDR1 is SGHRS and CDR2 YFSETQ. This CDR3 has 11 residues. The V and J ends lost 7 bases and 14 bases, in that order; junction bases with no gene match: 8. The DNA for the CDR3 is TGCGCCAGCGCTACGGAGGGACAGGAGTACTTC. It is translated as CASATEGQEYF.

CDR3 in DNA: TGTGCCAGCAGCGTAGGAAGGGTGGGGGAGACCCAGTACTTC. Encoded protein: CASSVGRVGETQYF. V usage is TRBV9 and J usage is TRBJ2-5, with no clear D. V lost 0 bases and J lost 5, with 11 bases in between. Germline lookup yields CDR1 SGDLS and CDR2 YYNGEE. This CDR3 is built from 14 residues.

This clonotype was detected only once. The chain carries TRBV20-1 and TRBJ1-5; possibly TRBD1 for D (5 bases). Germline V gives CDR1 DFQATT, CDR2 SNEGSKA (reference sequence). Between the trimmed V and J ends, which lost 4 bases and 7 bases, there was a span of 17 bases. The CDR3 runs to 14 residues. DNA of the CDR3: TGCAGTGCTACGGGGACGGGAATCAGACAGCCCCAGCATTTT. This codes for CSATGTGIRQPQHF.

The chain carries TRBV4-3 and TRBJ2-6; 8 bases fit TRBD1. Trimming removed 3 bases from V and 2 bases from J; junction bases left unmatched: 6. Germline V gives CDR1 LGHNA, CDR2 YSLEER. The CDR3 sequence is 17 residues long. CDR3 region: CASSQATGETGANVLTF. In DNA form, the CDR3 reads TGCGCCAGCAGCCAGGCGACAGGGGAAACTGGGGCCAACGTCCTGACTTTC.

This sequence joins TRBV5-1 and TRBJ2-5; 11 positions match TRBD1. The J call may be mistaken, given a closer DNA end match to TRBJ2-7. The CDR3 covers 14 residues. Germline V gene data show CDR1 as SGHRS and CDR2 as YFSETQ. CDR3 sequence: CASSGTGGVYEQYF. CDR3 coding DNA: TGCGCCAGCAGCGGGACAGGGGGTGTCTACGAGCAGTACTTC.

The J gene is TRBJ2-7, the V gene TRBV27, with 10 bases identical to TRBD1. Germline lookup yields CDR1 MNHEY and CDR2 SMNVEV (reference sequence). With 1 base clipped from V and 3 bases from J, the junction kept 18 bases outside the gene matches. This CDR3 contains 20 residues. The CDR3 sequence is CASSLLSLSRDRGRYYEQYF. DNA for the CDR3: TGTGCCAGCAGTTTATTATCGCTCTCCCGGGACAGGGGACGGTACTACGAGCAGTACTTC.

The chain links TRBV29-1 to TRBJ2-3; the D call may be TRBD1 or TRBD2 (5 bases each). V was clipped by 6 bases and J by 7 bases, with 14 bases between them. The CDR3 has 12 amino acids. Per germline, CDR1 SQVTM and CDR2 ANQGSEA. The CDR3 nucleotides read TGCAGCGTCAGGGATCCGGGGAATACGCAGTATTTT. Protein sequence: CSVRDPGNTQYF.

This clonotype was detected a few times. V and J are TRBV9 and TRBJ2-1; TRBD1 agrees at 8 bases. V was clipped by 4 bases and J by 6 bases; unmatched bases: 15. Germline V gives CDR1 SGDLS, CDR2 YYNGEE. The CDR3 has 17 amino acids. The CDR3, as DNA: TGTGCCAGCAGCCTAAGAGGTATAGGACAGGGTTCCAATGAGCAGTTCTTC. Protein sequence: CASSLRGIGQGSNEQFF.

V and J are TRBV20-1 and TRBJ2-3, with D unresolved. Trimming took 2 bases from V and 0 from J, leaving 9 bases between them. Per germline, CDR1 DFQATT and CDR2 SNEGSKA (reference sequence). This CDR3 has 14 amino acids. The CDR3 loop is CSARSGRSTDTQYF. The CDR3, as DNA: TGCAGTGCTAGATCCGGGCGAAGCACAGATACGCAGTATTTT.

The J gene is TRBJ1-2, the V gene TRBV6-2 or TRBV6-3; 8 nucleotides line up with TRBD1. Germline CDR1 MNHEY, CDR2 SVGEGT. The CDR3 contains 15 residues. Trimming cost V 5 bases and J 5 bases; bases outside gene matches: 10. The CDR3 spells CASSPTWTGRYGYTF. CDR3 coding DNA: TGTGCCAGCAGTCCAACCTGGACAGGGCGGTATGGCTACACCTTC.

The chain joins TRBV7-2 to TRBJ2-1; D is possibly TRBD1 (6 bases). The germline V and J ends were trimmed by 2 bases and 7 bases, with 12 bases remaining between them. Germline V gene data show CDR1 as SGHTA and CDR2 as FQGNSA. This CDR3 region has 14 residues. The CDR3: CASSLRQVVNEQFF. CDR3 bases: TGTGCCAGCAGCTTACGACAGGTAGTTAATGAGCAGTTCTTC.

A note on this clonotype: Compared with germline, one end of the junction differs, possibly owing to a read error. J is TRBJ2-5 and V is TRBV7-7; D tentatively reads TRBD1 or TRBD2 (5 bases each). Germline CDR1 reads SSHAT; CDR2 reads FNYEAQ (reference sequence). This CDR3 spans 15 amino acids. CDR3 residues: CASSPLRDPSETQYF. CDR3 sequence (DNA): TGTGCTAGCAGCCCTTTAAGGGACCCGTCAGAGACCCAGTACTTC.

This chain links TRBV20-1 with TRBJ2-1; 7 nucleotides align to TRBD2. The CDR3 contains 15 residues. V was clipped by 8 bases and J by 8 bases; unmatched bases: 18. CDR1 DFQATT and CDR2 SNEGSKA come from the germline V gene (reference sequence). CDR3 coding DNA: TGCAGTACCACAAATCTAGCGGAAGACTATTATGAGCAGTTCTTC. Protein sequence: CSTTNLAEDYYEQFF.

The chain links TRBV28 to TRBJ2-7, with a weak D call TRBD2 (5 bases). Germline assignment: CDR1 MDHEN and CDR2 SYDVKM. Trimming took off 6 bases at V and 0 bases at J, with 6 bases between the two ends. This CDR3 is built from 12 residues. The CDR3 is CASREDSYEQYF. The CDR3 DNA sequence: TGTGCCAGCAGGGAGGACTCCTACGAGCAGTACTTC.

This clonotype was detected many times. The chain recombines TRBV4-3 with TRBJ2-7, with unresolved D. V dropped 0 bases and J dropped 4 bases, with 19 bases sitting between them. The CDR3 runs 17 residues. Per germline, CDR1 LGHNA and CDR2 YSLEER. This CDR3 reads CASSQDIGQTLRYEQYF. CDR3 in DNA: TGCGCCAGCAGCCAAGATATAGGGCAGACTTTAAGATACGAGCAGTACTTC.

V usage is TRBV6-6 and J usage is TRBJ2-3; D possibly corresponds to TRBD1 (6 bases). The CDR3 spans 14 residues. Germline values: CDR1 MNHNY, CDR2 SVGAGI (reference sequence). V lost 6 bases, J lost 2 bases, and 12 bases lay in between. CDR3 coding DNA: TGTGCCAGCAGGCCCAGGACAGACACAGATACGCAGTATTTT. Translation gives CASRPRTDTDTQYF.

This clonotype has at least ten counts. This chain joins TRBV4-2 and TRBJ2-3; perhaps TRBD2 as D (6 bases). CDR1 and CDR2 (germline): LGHNA, YNFKEQ. With 0 bases removed from V and 5 bases from J, the gap between germline ends came to 9 bases. The CDR3 is 14 residues long. The CDR3 reads CASSQDGGKDTQYF. The CDR3 nucleotides are TGTGCCAGCAGCCAAGATGGGGGGAAAGATACGCAGTATTTT.